Listed below are T cell receptor beta chains from one sample, sequenced in a study of blood T cell repertoires in COVID-19. Some clones are missing from TCRdb's copy, which holds only in-frame ones; the method was immunoSEQ multiplex PCR. This sample yields 400,000 to 500,000 clones, of which around 87% are seen a single time; approximately 2% belongs to the top ten. Source material: PBMCs or T cells enriched from blood (not recorded which). All receptors derive from a woman between 35 and 50 years old who had recovered from COVID-19. CDR3s include the opening cysteine and the closing phenylalanine or tryptophan. A D gene is named only where the DNA matches it firmly. Clone size is shown for a subset of rows, as once, few, many or a class of expanded clone.

v_gene	abundance	d_gene	j_gene	CDR3nt	CDR3aa
TRBV4-2	-	TRBD1	TRBJ1-4	TGTGCCAGCAGCCAATCCCTCCCGGGACAGGGTAATGAAAAACTGTTTTTT	CASSQSLPGQGNEKLFF
TRBV19	-	-	TRBJ1-4	TGTGCCAGTAGTGGACCAACAGGGATTCTGTTTTTT	CASSGPTGILFF
TRBV6-5	-	-	TRBJ2-2	TGTGCCAGCAGAAAGGGGAGGACGAACACCGGGGAGCTGTTTTTT	CASRKGRTNTGELFF
TRBV27	few	TRBD2	TRBJ2-2	TGTGCCAGCAGTTTATCTGAGCGAACTAGCGCCGTCGGGGAGCTGTTTTTT	CASSLSERTSAVGELFF
TRBV10-2	-	TRBD1	TRBJ2-5	TGCGCCAGCAGGACGGACAGGGTGGAGACCCAGTACTTC	CASRTDRVETQYF
TRBV3-1/TRBV3-2	-	TRBD1	TRBJ2-1	TGTGCCAGCAGCCAGACGGCCGCCGGACAGGGGGCTAACAATGAGCAGTTCTTC	CASSQTAAGQGANNEQFF
TRBV7-9	-	-	TRBJ2-3	TGTGCCAGCAGCTCTCAGGTTGAGGGAAGGAAAGATTTT	CASSSQVEGRKDF
TRBV30	-	-	TRBJ1-4	TGTGCCTGGAGTGTACAGCAGGGTCCTAATGAAAAACTGTTTTTT	CAWSVQQGPNEKLFF
TRBV12-3/TRBV12-4	-	-	TRBJ2-3	TGTGCCAGCAGTTCCGGGGGCACAGATACGCAGTATTTT	CASSSGGTDTQYF
TRBV7-9	-	-	TRBJ1-2	TGTGCCAGCAGCTTAGACCATCGGCCAGGGGATGGCTACACCTTC	CASSLDHRPGDGYTF
TRBV6-5	-	-	TRBJ1-1	TGTGCCAGCTCCTATAAAGCCCTGAACACTGAAGCTTTCTTT	CASSYKALNTEAFF
TRBV5-1	-	-	TRBJ2-5	TGCGCCAGCAGCGAGGCCGCGCGCGAGACCCAGTACTTC	CASSEAARETQYF
TRBV7-6	-	TRBD2	TRBJ2-3	TGTGCCAGCAGCTTATATACTAGCGAGAGCACAGATACGCAGTATTTT	CASSLYTSESTDTQYF
TRBV27	-	-	TRBJ1-1	TGTGCCAGCAGTTCCGTGGGGGGGCTGGGCACTGAAGCTTTCTTT	CASSSVGGLGTEAFF